The 11 T cell receptor beta chains below come from one sample, sequenced in a study of cytomegalovirus exposure and HLA in healthy donors (TCRdb year 2017). Library method: the immunoSEQ multiplex PCR assay. Sourced from immuneACCESS, this table was stored by TCRdb with only in-frame sequences that have V and J called. A share of the clones is absent; for the studies checked, an unresolved V gene accounts for under half, and the remainder has no known explanation. The sample records approximately 150,000 clones, 85% to 90% of which are singletons. 8.7% of the sample is held by the ten biggest clonotypes. The sample taken for sequencing was PBMCs. The receptors derive from a man aged 18-30 years in good health and CMV-seropositive.

The chain links TRBV9 to TRBJ2-1; 14 nucleotides line up with TRBD2. The CDR3 loop spans 16 amino acids. CDR1 and CDR2 (germline): SGDLS, YYNGEE. V shed 0 bases, J shed 10 bases, and the junction held 6 bases outside the gene matches. This CDR3 reads CASSVATSGRASEQFF. CDR3 coding DNA: TGTGCCAGCAGCGTAGCGACTAGCGGGAGGGCCAGCGAGCAGTTCTTC.

The chain carries TRBV28 and TRBJ2-5; D perhaps matches TRBD2 (5 bases). The CDR3 contains 15 residues. From germline, CDR1 is MDHEN and CDR2 SYDVKM. V was shortened by 5 bases and J by 3 bases, with 16 bases between the two germline ends. The CDR3 DNA reads TGTGCCAGCAGTCCCCGCGGCAACGGGAAAGAGACCCAGTACTTC. Translated: CASSPRGNGKETQYF.

The V call is TRBV5-1, the J call TRBJ1-1; 7 bases fit TRBD1. This CDR3 has 14 residues. CDR1 and CDR2 (germline): SGHRS, YFSETQ. Trimming cost V 3 bases and J 3 bases; bases outside gene matches: 5. CDR3 region: CASSSITGDTEAFF. CDR3 bases: TGCGCCAGCAGCTCGATAACAGGGGACACTGAAGCTTTCTTT.

Notes on this clone: At the DNA level, this CDR3 is encoded by other sequences in the same sample as well. The chain has TRBV18 and TRBJ2-3; 11 bases are shared with TRBD2. The CDR3 is 15 amino acids. The ends lost 5 bases at V and 6 bases at J; junction bases unmatched: 7. Germline values: CDR1 KGHSH, CDR2 LQKENI. The CDR3 DNA sequence: TGTGCCAGCTCAACGACTAGCGGGGACGGCGATACGCAGTATTTT. Its protein product is CASSTTSGDGDTQYF.

The chain is built from TRBV18 and TRBJ2-7; the match to TRBD1 covers 7 bases. V dropped 4 bases and J dropped 3; count of bases not matched to a gene: 12. This CDR3 is built from 16 residues. The V gene's germline CDR1 is KGHSH and CDR2 LQKENI. The CDR3 bases are TGTGCCAGCTCACGAACCTCGGGACAGAACCACTACGAGCAGTACTTC. Protein sequence: CASSRTSGQNHYEQYF.

The chain has TRBV9 and TRBJ2-1, with 9 bases matching TRBD2. V gave up 0 bases and J gave up 12 bases; unmatched junction bases: 10. The CDR3 has 15 amino acids. The germline V gene encodes CDR1 SGDLS and CDR2 YYNGEE. The CDR3 loop is CASSVGPSGERGQFF. CDR3 sequence (DNA): TGTGCCAGCAGCGTAGGGCCTAGCGGGGAAAGGGGGCAGTTCTTC.

This chain links TRBV5-1 with TRBJ2-2; 7 bases are shared with TRBD1. Germline V CDR1 and CDR2: SGHRS, YFSETQ. J lost 7 bases, V lost 4 bases, and 13 bases had no gene match. The CDR3 totals 16 residues. CDR3 amino acids: CASSPARGRVVGELFF. The CDR3 nucleotides are TGCGCCAGCAGCCCGGCGAGGGGGCGAGTTGTCGGGGAGCTGTTTTTT.

The V gene is TRBV11-2, the J gene TRBJ2-7; D perhaps matches TRBD1 (5 bases). The CDR3 extends over 12 amino acids. Germline V lookup: CDR1 SGHAT, CDR2 FQNNGV. V was clipped by 5 bases and J by 4 bases, with 9 bases between them. CDR3 in amino acids: CASSSQGYEQYF. CDR3 bases: TGTGCCAGCAGCAGCCAGGGTTACGAGCAGTACTTC.

The chain combines TRBV5-1 with TRBJ1-2; 12 nucleotides agree with TRBD1. The CDR3 is 14 residues long. Germline V gene lookup returns CDR1 SGHRS and CDR2 YFSETQ. V shed 3 bases and J 8 bases; nucleotides not matched to a gene: 5. In DNA, the CDR3 is TGCGCCAGCAGCTCAACCGGGACAGGGGGCGGCTACACCTTC. This sequence encodes CASSSTGTGGGYTF.

The rearrangement uses TRBV6-5 and TRBJ1-1, with TRBD1 matching 7 bases. The CDR3 has 16 residues. After removal of 0 bases from V and 0 bases from J, the junction contained 4 bases not matched to a gene. Germline V CDR1 and CDR2: MNHEY, SVGAGI. CDR3 loop: CASSYSSRGMNTEAFF. The CDR3 coding sequence is TGTGCCAGCAGTTACTCGTCCAGGGGGATGAACACTGAAGCTTTCTTT.

The gene calls are TRBV11-2 and TRBJ2-1; 12 bases align to TRBD2. The CDR3 consists of 15 residues. Trimming removed 5 bases from V and 10 bases from J; junction bases left unmatched: 9. In germline, CDR1 is SGHAT, CDR2 FQNNGV. In DNA form, the CDR3 reads TGTGCCAGCAGCATGACTAGCGGGGGCCTATGGGAGCAGTTCTTC. Translated, it gives CASSMTSGGLWEQFF.